Only one count was recorded for the clone carrying this T cell receptor beta chain. TEMRA cells underwent FACS enrichment and CD8+ and CD4+ T cells underwent negative isolation. Trimming removed 5 bases at V and 1 base at J, with 9 bases between. This CDR3 is built from 14 residues. This entry is derived from a study of CD8 T cells in Susac syndrome. An amount of RNA that ranged from roughly 0.45 to 1 ug was reverse transcribed with random hexamers. TCRdb independently ran MiXCR on the immunoSEQ multiplex PCR reads; one entry per CDR3 protein. The sample carries 150,000 to 200,000 distinct CDR3 sequences, about 94% recorded once.

This chain joins TRBV12-3 or TRBV12-4 and TRBJ1-5; D not resolved. Sequenced sample: CD4+ T cells from PBMCs. This receptor was taken from a human donor in good health. This chain's CDR3 is CASSPLESNQPQHF. DNA for the CDR3: TGTGCCAGCAGTCCTCTGGAGAGCAATCAGCCCCAGCATTTT.